Below, 9 T cell receptor beta chains from the same sample are listed, as sequenced in a study of brain T cells in children with intractable seizures. Sequencing used immunoSEQ multiplex PCR; TCRdb keeps in-frame clones, though not all of them. The repertoire includes about 340,000 clones, over 90% of them detected once, and around 5% sits in the top ten. Time point given: blood from clinic visit 5 months post-surgery; TSC patient then seizure free. The specimen was peripheral blood, collected less than 6 months after surgery. Receptors originate from a boy younger than two with tuberous sclerosis and intractable seizures.

The CDR3 is CASSSGRSQETQYF. DNA for the CDR3: TGTGCCAGCAGTTCCGGCAGATCTCAAGAGACCCAGTACTTC. V usage is TRBV7-9 and J usage is TRBJ2-5; D unclear. CDR3 length: 14 amino acids. Germline CDR1 is SEHNR and CDR2 is FQNEAQ (reference sequence). V was clipped by 6 bases and J by 2 bases, with 13 bases between them.

The chain employs TRBV6-6 and TRBJ1-4, with D hard to call. Germline-derived CDR1 and CDR2 are MNHNY and SVGAGI (reference sequence). V lost 10 bases and J 7 bases, leaving 13 bases between the germline ends. The length of the CDR3 is 12 residues. For the CDR3, the DNA is TGTGCCACCTTGGACGGAGGTGAAAAACTGTTTTTT. This codes for CATLDGGEKLFF.

The chain has TRBV28 and TRBJ1-6; D is undetermined. With 5 bases removed from V and 7 bases from J, the gap between germline ends came to 12 bases. Germline values: CDR1 MDHEN, CDR2 SYDVKM. CDR3 length: 14 residues. The CDR3 here is CASSRVDSNSPLHF. CDR3 bases: TGTGCCAGCAGTCGAGTTGATTCAAATTCACCCCTCCACTTT.

The rearrangement joins TRBV25-1 to TRBJ2-5, with 7 bases fitting TRBD2. CDR1 is MGHDK and CDR2 is SYGVNS in the germline V gene. This CDR3 is built from 14 residues. Trimming cost V 4 bases and J 3 bases; bases outside gene matches: 5. The CDR3 region is CASSGTGTKETQYF. CDR3 DNA: TGTGCCAGCAGTGGAACCGGGACTAAAGAGACCCAGTACTTC.

The J gene is TRBJ2-7, the V gene TRBV12-3 or TRBV12-4; TRBD2 might be the D (6 bases). V was trimmed by 3 bases and J by 3 bases, leaving 9 bases between them. The CDR3 consists of 13 residues. The DNA for the CDR3 is TGTGCCAGCAGTTTTGGAGGGGTCTACGAGCAGTACTTC. Its translation is CASSFGGVYEQYF.

The chain's CDR3 is CASSLAGPTSTDTQYF. In DNA form, the CDR3 reads TGTGCCAGCAGCTTGGCAGGACCGACTAGCACAGATACGCAGTATTTT. This chain uses TRBV11-2 with TRBJ2-3, with D unclear. V was shortened by 3 bases and J by 0 bases, with 13 bases between the two germline ends. This CDR3 is built from 16 residues. The germline V gene has CDR1 SGHAT and CDR2 FQNNGV.

In DNA, the CDR3 is TGTGCCAGCAGCCCGCGGACTAGCGGGAGGGTGTACGAGCAGTACTTC. Its protein product is CASSPRTSGRVYEQYF. The chain couples TRBV7-9 to TRBJ2-7, with TRBD2 matching over 15 bases. The germline gives CDR1 SEHNR, CDR2 FQNEAQ (reference sequence). The CDR3 runs to 16 residues. With 5 bases clipped from V and 4 bases from J, the junction kept 6 bases outside the gene matches.

This clone came up once. The rearrangement joins TRBV9 to TRBJ2-3; D remains ambiguous. Germline lookup yields CDR1 SGDLS and CDR2 YYNGEE. The CDR3 is made up of 14 amino acids. V was shortened by 0 bases and J by 4 bases, with 9 bases between the two germline ends. CDR3 bases: TGTGCCAGCAGCGTAGGAGCTAGGGCAGATACGCAGTATTTT. This encodes CASSVGARADTQYF.

The V call is TRBV9, the J call TRBJ2-1, with TRBD2 identical over 8 bases. This CDR3 is 16 amino acids long. Trimming cost V 3 bases and J 1 base; bases outside gene matches: 6. The germline V gene has CDR1 SGDLS and CDR2 YYNGEE. The CDR3 coding sequence is TGTGCCAGCAGCGCCTTTTTAGCGGGGTCCTACAATGAGCAGTTCTTC. The encoded protein is CASSAFLAGSYNEQFF.